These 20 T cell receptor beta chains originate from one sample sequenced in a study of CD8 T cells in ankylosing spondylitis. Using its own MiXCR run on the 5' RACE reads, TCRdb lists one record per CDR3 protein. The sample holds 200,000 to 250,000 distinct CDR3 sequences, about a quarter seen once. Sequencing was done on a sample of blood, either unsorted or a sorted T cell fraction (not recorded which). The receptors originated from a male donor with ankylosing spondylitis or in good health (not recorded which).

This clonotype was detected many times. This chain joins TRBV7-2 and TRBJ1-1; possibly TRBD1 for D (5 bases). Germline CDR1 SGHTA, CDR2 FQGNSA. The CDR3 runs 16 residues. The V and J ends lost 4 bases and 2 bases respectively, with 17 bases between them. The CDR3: CASSSRLGGINTEAFF. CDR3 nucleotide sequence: TGTGCCAGCAGCTCGCGTCTGGGGGGAATAAACACTGAAGCTTTCTTT.

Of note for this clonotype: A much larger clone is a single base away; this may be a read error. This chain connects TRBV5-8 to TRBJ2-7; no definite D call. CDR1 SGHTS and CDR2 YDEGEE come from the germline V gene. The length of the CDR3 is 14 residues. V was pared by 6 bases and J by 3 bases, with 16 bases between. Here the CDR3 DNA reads TGTGCCAGCAAAGTGTCAGCTGAACGCTACGAGCAGTACTTC. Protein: CASKVSAERYEQYF.

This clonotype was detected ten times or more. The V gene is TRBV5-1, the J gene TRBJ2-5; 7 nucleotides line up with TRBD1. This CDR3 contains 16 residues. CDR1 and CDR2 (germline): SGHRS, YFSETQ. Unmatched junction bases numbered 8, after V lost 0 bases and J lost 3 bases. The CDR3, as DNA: TGCGCCAGCAGCTTGGAGGGCCGAGGGGGCAAAGAGACCCAGTACTTC. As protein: CASSLEGRGGKETQYF.

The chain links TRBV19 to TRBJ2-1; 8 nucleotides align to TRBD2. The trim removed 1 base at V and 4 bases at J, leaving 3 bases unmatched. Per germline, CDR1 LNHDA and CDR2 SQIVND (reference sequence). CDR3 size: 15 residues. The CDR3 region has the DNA TGTGCCAGTAGTATAGGACTAGCGAGTTACAATGAGCAGTTCTTC. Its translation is CASSIGLASYNEQFF.

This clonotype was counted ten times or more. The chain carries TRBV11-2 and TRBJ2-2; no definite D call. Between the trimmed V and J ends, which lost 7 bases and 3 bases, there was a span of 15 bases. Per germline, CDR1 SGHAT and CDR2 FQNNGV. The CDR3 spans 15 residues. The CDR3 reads CASTTSGPHTGELFF. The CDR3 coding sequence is TGTGCCAGCACAACCAGTGGTCCCCACACCGGGGAGCTGTTTTTT. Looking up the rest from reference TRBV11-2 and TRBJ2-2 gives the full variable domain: EAGVAQSPRYKIIEKRQSVAFWCNPISGHATLYWYQQILGQGPKLLIQFQNNGVVDDSQLPKDRFSAERLKGVDSTLKIQPAKLEDSAVYLCASTTSGPHTGELFFGEGSRLTVL.

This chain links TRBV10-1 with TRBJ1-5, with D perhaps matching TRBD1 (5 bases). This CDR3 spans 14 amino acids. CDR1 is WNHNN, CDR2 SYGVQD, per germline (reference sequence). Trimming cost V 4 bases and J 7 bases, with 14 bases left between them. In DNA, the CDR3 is TGCGCCAGCAGTGCAGTCAGGGAGTGGCAGCCCCAGCATTTT. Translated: CASSAVREWQPQHF.

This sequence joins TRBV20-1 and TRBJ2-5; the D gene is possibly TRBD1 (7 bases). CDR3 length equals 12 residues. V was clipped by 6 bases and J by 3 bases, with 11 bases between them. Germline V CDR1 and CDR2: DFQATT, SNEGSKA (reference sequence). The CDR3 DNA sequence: TGCAGTGCGGAGGGGACAGAAGAGACCCAGTACTTC. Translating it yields CSAEGTEETQYF.

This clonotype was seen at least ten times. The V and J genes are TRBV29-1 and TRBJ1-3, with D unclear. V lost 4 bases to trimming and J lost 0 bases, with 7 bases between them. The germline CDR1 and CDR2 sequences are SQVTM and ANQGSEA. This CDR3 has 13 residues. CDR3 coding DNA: TGCAGCGTTGTTGGAGCCTCTGGAAACACCATATATTTT. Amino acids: CSVVGASGNTIYF.

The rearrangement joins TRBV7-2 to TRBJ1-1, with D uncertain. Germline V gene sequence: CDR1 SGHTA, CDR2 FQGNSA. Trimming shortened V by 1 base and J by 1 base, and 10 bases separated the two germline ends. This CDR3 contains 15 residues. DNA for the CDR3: TGTGCCAGCAGCTTAGAAGGCGTACCGAACACTGAAGCTTTCTTT. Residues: CASSLEGVPNTEAFF. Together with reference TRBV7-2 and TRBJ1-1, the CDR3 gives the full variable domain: GAGVSQSPSNKVTEKGKDVELRCDPISGHTALYWYRQSLGQGLEFLIYFQGNSAPDKSGLPSDRFSAERTGGSVSTLTIQRTQQEDSAVYLCASSLEGVPNTEAFFGQGTRLTVV.

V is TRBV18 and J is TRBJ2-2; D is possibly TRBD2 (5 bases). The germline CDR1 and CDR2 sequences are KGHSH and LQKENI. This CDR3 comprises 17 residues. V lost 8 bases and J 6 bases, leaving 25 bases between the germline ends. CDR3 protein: CASHQPGVHGRPGELFF. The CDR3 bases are TGTGCCAGCCACCAACCCGGGGTTCACGGTCGGCCCGGGGAGCTGTTTTTT.

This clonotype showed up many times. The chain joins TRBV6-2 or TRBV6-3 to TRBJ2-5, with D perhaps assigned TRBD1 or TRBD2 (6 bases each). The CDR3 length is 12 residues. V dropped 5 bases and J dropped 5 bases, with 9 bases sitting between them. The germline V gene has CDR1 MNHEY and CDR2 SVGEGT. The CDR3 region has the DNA TGTGCCAGCAGTCCGGGGGCCGAGACCCAGTACTTC. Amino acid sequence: CASSPGAETQYF.

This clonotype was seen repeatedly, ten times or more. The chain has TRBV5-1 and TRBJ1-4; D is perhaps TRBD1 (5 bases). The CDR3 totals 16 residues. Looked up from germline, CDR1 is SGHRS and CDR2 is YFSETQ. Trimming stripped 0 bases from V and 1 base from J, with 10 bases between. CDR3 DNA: TGCGCCAGCAGCTTGGCAGGAAGGGGAACTAATGAAAAACTGTTTTTT. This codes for CASSLAGRGTNEKLFF.

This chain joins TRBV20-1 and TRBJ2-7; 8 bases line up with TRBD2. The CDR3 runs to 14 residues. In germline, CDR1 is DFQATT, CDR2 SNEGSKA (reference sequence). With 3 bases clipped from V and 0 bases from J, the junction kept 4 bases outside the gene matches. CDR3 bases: TGCAGTGCTAGTTCCACTAGCGGCTCCTACGAGCAGTACTTC. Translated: CSASSTSGSYEQYF.

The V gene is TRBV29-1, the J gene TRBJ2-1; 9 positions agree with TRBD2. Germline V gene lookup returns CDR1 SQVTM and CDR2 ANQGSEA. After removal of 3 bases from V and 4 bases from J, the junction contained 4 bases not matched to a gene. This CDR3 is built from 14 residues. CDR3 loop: CSVDAGGTYNEQFF. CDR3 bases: TGCAGCGTTGACGCGGGGGGGACTTACAATGAGCAGTTCTTC.

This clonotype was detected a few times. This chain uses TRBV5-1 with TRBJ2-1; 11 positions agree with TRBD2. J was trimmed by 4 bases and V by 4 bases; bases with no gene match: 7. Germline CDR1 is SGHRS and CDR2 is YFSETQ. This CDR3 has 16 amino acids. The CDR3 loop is CASSLQGTSGYNEQFF. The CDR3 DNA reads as TGCGCCAGCAGCCTGCAGGGGACTAGCGGATACAATGAGCAGTTCTTC.

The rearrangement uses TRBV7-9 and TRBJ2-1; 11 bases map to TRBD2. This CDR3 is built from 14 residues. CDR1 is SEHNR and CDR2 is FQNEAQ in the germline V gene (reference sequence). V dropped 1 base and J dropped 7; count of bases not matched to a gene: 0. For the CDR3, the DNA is TGTGCCAGCAGCTTAGGACTAGCGGGGAATGAGCAGTTCTTC. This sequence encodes CASSLGLAGNEQFF. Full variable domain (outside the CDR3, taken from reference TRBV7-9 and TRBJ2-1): DTGVSQNPRHKITKRGQNVTFRCDPISEHNRLYWYRQTLGQGPEFLTYFQNEAQLEKSRLLSDRFSAERPKGSFSTLEIQRTEQGDSAMYLCASSLGLAGNEQFFGPGTRLTVL.

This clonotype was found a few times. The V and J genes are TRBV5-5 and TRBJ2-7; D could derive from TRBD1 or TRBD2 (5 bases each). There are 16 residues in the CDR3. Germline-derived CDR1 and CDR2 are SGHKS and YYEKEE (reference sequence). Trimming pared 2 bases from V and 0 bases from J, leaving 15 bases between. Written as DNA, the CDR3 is TGTGCCAGCAGCTTATCCGGGACGAAAAGCTCCTACGAGCAGTACTTC. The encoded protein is CASSLSGTKSSYEQYF. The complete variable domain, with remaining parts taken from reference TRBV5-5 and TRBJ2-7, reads DAGVTQSPTHLIKTRGQQVTLRCSPISGHKSVSWYQQVLGQGPQFIFQYYEKEERGRGNFPDRFSARQFPNYSSELNVNALLLGDSALYLCASSLSGTKSSYEQYFGPGTRLTVT.

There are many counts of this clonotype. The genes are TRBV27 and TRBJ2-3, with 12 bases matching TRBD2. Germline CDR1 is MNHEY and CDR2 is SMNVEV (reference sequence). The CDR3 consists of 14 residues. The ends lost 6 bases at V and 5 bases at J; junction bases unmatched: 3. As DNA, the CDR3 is TGTGCCAGCAGCCTGGGACTAGCGGGAGATACGCAGTATTTT. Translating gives CASSLGLAGDTQYF.

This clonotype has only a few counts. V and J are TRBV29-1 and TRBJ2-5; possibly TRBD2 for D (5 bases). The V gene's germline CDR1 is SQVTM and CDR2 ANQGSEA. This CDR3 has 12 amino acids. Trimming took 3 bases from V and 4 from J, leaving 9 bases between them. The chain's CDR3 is CSVDFGGETQYF. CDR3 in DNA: TGCAGCGTTGATTTCGGAGGAGAGACCCAGTACTTC. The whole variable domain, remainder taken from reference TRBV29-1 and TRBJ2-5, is SAVISQKPSRDICQRGTSLTIQCQVDSQVTMMFWYRQQPGQSLTLIATANQGSEATYESGFVIDKFPISRPNLTFSTLTVSNMSPEDSSIYLCSVDFGGETQYFGPGTRLLVL.

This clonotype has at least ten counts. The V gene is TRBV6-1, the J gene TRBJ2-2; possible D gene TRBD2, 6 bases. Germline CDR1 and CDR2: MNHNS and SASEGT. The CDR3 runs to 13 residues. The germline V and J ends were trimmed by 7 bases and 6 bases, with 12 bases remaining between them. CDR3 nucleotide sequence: TGTGCCAGCAAAGAACCGGGAGCCGGGGAGCTGTTTTTT. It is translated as CASKEPGAGELFF.